This T cell receptor beta chain was documented in a study of T cells after yellow fever vaccination. Study-wide results and caveats: One caveat is that FACS-sorted repertoires could contain abundant clonotypes contaminating from the bulk population. A large majority of primary-vaccination clones showed up again after the booster (around 95% CD4, around 85% CD8).

This clonotype was seen more than once but under ten times. Its specificity is not known. Germline CDR1 is SNHLY and CDR2 is FYNNEI. The CDR3 covers 14 residues. V gave up 7 bases and J gave up 7 bases, with 16 bases separating them. TCR cDNA, made by 5'RACE template switching, carried an added universal primer site and UMIs. TCRdb recomputed calls from the 5' RACE reads with MiXCR, one row per CDR3 protein. The sample carries 250,000 to 350,000 distinct CDR3 sequences, roughly 9% recorded once. This rearrangement joins TRBV2 to TRBJ1-4; D is unresolved. The TCR originated in a man in his late teens or twenties who received the YFV17D yellow fever vaccine. Sequences were derived from CD4+ T cells sorted from PBMCs, sampled 5 days after the yellow fever booster vaccination. The CDR3 coding sequence is TGTGCCAGCACTCCGCTCCGGGGTTCTGAAAAACTGTTTTTT. Amino acid sequence: CASTPLRGSEKLFF.